This entry features one T cell receptor beta chain sequence. Its specificity is unknown. Naivety among CD8 cells was defined by CD45RO negativity and positive CCR7 selection, thereby excluding terminally differentiated effector memory CD45RA+ cells. The germline V and J ends were trimmed by 0 bases and 3 bases, with 10 bases remaining between them. The CDR3 spans 14 residues. Germline CDR1 is SGHDT and CDR2 is YYEEEE. The data belong to a study of shared clonotypes between healthy human individuals. Study at large: Donors, aged 18 to 49, were a couple of women and three men. Study-wide points: Memory subsets generally showed smaller estimated richness than naive subsets did.

Generated by immunoSEQ multiplex PCR, the TCRdb table keeps only in-frame clones and is missing some. The profile shows 2 million to 2.5 million clones, around 96% of them singletons. Sequenced sample: naive CD8+ T cells sorted from blood. The chain combines TRBV5-6 with TRBJ2-7, with a possible D match to TRBD1 (6 bases). This sequence originates from a man between 18 and 29 years old in good health. The CDR3 protein is CASSLARQVYEQYF. The CDR3 DNA reads as TGTGCCAGCAGCTTGGCTAGACAGGTCTACGAGCAGTACTTC.